Below, one T cell receptor (beta chain) is given with its context. Produced via immunoSEQ multiplex PCR; TCRdb's table is partial and in-frame only. The repertoire holds 160,000 or so clones, with roughly 80% as singletons. The data were taken from a study of blood T cell repertoires in COVID-19. This CDR3 is 17 amino acids long. The origin of this receptor is a woman older than 75 with acute or convalescent COVID-19. Sequencing was carried out using peripheral blood. The chain combines TRBV21-1 with TRBJ2-4; TRBD2, the table's D call, lacks a check against the DNA. TRBV21-1 is a documented pseudogene. The CDR3 loop is CASSSRGGLRAKNIQYF. CDR3 in DNA: TGTGCCAGCAGCAGCCGCGGGGGGCTTCGAGCCAAAAACATTCAGTACTTC.